The 9 T cell receptor beta chains presented below share a single source sample, sequenced in a study of blood T cell repertoires in COVID-19. This table comes from immunoSEQ multiplex PCR, and its TCRdb copy is limited to in-frame clones, with some not included. The sample contains more than 300,000 clones, more than 70% of which appear only once. Sequenced: peripheral blood. The receptors originated from a woman in her twenties or thirties with COVID-19, enrolled during active disease.

This clone showed up just a few times. The chain has TRBV6-2 or TRBV6-3 and TRBJ1-1, with 12 bases identical to TRBD1. Germline CDR1 MNHEY, CDR2 SVGEGT. The CDR3 runs 17 residues. The J segment lost 5 bases and the V segment lost 2 bases, leaving 9 bases of the junction unmatched. CDR3 loop: CASSYRGQGAVRTEAFF. Here the CDR3 DNA reads TGTGCCAGCAGTTACCGGGGACAGGGGGCTGTAAGGACTGAAGCTTTCTTT.

V and J are TRBV7-9 and TRBJ2-3, with TRBD2 identical over 8 bases. From germline, CDR1 is SEHNR and CDR2 FQNEAQ (reference sequence). J lost 2 bases, V lost 5 bases, and 9 bases had no gene match. The CDR3 is 16 residues long. CDR3 sequence (DNA): TGTGCCAGCAGCCCCCTTTTAGCGGGGAACACAGATACGCAGTATTTT. Encoded protein: CASSPLLAGNTDTQYF.

CDR3 sequence (DNA): TGTGCCAGCTCAACAGGGATGAACACTGAAGCTTTCTTT. It yields the protein CASSTGMNTEAFF. The chain employs TRBV18 and TRBJ1-1; weak D call: TRBD1 (6 bases). The CDR3 loop spans 13 amino acids. CDR1 and CDR2 from the germline V gene are KGHSH and LQKENI. Trimming took 5 bases from V and 0 from J, leaving 7 bases between them.

The chain employs TRBV7-9 and TRBJ2-2; D may be TRBD2 (5 bases). Trimming cost V 2 bases and J 3 bases, with 16 bases left between them. The CDR3 is 17 residues long. Germline V gene data show CDR1 as SEHNR and CDR2 as FQNEAQ (reference sequence). The chain's CDR3 is CASSLRGIRQDTGELFF. The CDR3 DNA is TGTGCCAGCAGCTTAAGAGGGATCAGGCAGGACACCGGGGAGCTGTTTTTT.

The gene calls are TRBV2 and TRBJ2-5, with TRBD2 as a possible D gene (5 bases). V lost 1 base and J lost 5, with 11 bases in between. The CDR3 totals 14 residues. Per the germline V gene, CDR1 is SNHLY and CDR2 is FYNNEI. CDR3 residues: CASSEVQRGETQYF. In DNA form, the CDR3 reads TGTGCCAGCAGTGAAGTCCAGCGAGGGGAGACCCAGTACTTC.

V and J are TRBV6-5 and TRBJ1-4, with D possibly TRBD1 on 6 matching bases. CDR3 size: 16 residues. Germline loops: CDR1 MNHEY, CDR2 SVGAGI. V lost 0 bases, J lost 8 bases, and 16 bases lay in between. CDR3 nucleotides: TGTGCCAGCAGTTACTCGATGCCGGACAGTGGCGAAAAACTGTTTTTT. This encodes CASSYSMPDSGEKLFF.

The chain couples TRBV5-4 to TRBJ1-2; weak D call: TRBD1 (5 bases). Germline CDR1 and CDR2: SGHNT and YYREEE (reference sequence). This CDR3 is built from 13 residues. V was trimmed by 4 bases and J by 8 bases, leaving 15 bases between them. The CDR3 DNA reads as TGTGCCAGCAGCCCGGTTCGAAGGGGCGGCTACACCTTC. Its protein product is CASSPVRRGGYTF. The entire variable domain, with the rest obtained from reference TRBV5-4 and TRBJ1-2, is as follows: ETGVTQSPTHLIKTRGQQVTLRCSSQSGHNTVSWYQQALGQGPQFIFQYYREEENGRGNFPPRFSGLQFPNYSSELNVNALELDDSALYLCASSPVRRGGYTFGSGTRLTVV.

The chain is built from TRBV4-1 and TRBJ1-4; the D is unclear. This CDR3 has 16 residues. CDR1 is MGHRA, CDR2 YSYEKL, per germline. Trimming cost V 4 bases and J 0 bases, with 12 bases left between them. Here the CDR3 reads CASSPAVAATNEKLFF. The CDR3 DNA reads as TGCGCCAGCAGCCCTGCGGTCGCTGCAACTAATGAAAAACTGTTTTTT.

The rearrangement uses TRBV11-2 and TRBJ2-1, with 7 nucleotides matching TRBD1. V lost 2 bases to trimming and J lost 8 bases; unmatched junction nucleotides: 6. Germline loops: CDR1 SGHAT, CDR2 FQNNGV. The CDR3 spans 14 residues. CDR3 bases: TGTGCCAGCAGCTTAACGAGGACAGGAGATGAGCAGTTCTTC. It yields the protein CASSLTRTGDEQFF.